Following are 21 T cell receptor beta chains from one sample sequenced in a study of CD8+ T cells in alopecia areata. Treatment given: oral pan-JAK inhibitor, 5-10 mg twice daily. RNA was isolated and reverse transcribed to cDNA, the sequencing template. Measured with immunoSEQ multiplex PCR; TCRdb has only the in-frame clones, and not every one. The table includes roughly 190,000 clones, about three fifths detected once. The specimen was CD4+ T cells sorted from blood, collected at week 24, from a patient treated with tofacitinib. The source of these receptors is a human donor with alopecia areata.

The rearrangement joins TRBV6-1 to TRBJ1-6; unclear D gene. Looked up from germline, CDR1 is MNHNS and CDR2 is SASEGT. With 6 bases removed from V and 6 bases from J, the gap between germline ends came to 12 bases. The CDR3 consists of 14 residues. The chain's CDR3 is CASSGRSLNSPLHF. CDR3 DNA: TGTGCCAGCAGCGGGAGATCCCTTAATTCACCCCTCCACTTT.

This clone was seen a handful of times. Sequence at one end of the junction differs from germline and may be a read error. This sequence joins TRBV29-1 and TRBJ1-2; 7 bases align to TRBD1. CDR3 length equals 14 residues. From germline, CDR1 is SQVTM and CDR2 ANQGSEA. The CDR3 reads CSVEDRDLNYGYTF. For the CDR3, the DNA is TGCAGCGTAGAAGACAGGGACCTAAACTATGGCTACACCTTC. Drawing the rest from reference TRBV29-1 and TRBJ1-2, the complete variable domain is SAVISQKPSRDICQRGTSLTIQCQVDSQVTMMFWYRQQPGQSLTLIATANQGSEATYESGFVIDKFPISRPNLTFSTLTVSNMSPEDSSIYLCSVEDRDLNYGYTFGSGTRLTVV.

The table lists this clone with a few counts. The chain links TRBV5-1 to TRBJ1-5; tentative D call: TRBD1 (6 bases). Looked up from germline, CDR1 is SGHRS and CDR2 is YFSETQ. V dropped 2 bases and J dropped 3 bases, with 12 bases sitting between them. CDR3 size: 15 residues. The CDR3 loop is CASSFNGQLNQPQHF. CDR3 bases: TGCGCCAGCAGCTTTAACGGACAGCTCAATCAGCCCCAGCATTTT.

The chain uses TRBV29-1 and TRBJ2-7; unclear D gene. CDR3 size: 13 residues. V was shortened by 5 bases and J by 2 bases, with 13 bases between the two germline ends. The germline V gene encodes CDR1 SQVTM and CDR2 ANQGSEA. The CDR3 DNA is TGCAGCGTTTACAGCATTAGGCCCTACGAGCAGTACTTC. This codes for CSVYSIRPYEQYF.

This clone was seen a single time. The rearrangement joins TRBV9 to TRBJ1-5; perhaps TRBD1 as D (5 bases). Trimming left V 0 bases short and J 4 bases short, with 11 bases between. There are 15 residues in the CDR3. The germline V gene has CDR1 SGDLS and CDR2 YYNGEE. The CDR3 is CASSVAPGFNQPQHF. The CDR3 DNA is TGTGCCAGCAGCGTAGCTCCAGGGTTTAATCAGCCCCAGCATTTT.

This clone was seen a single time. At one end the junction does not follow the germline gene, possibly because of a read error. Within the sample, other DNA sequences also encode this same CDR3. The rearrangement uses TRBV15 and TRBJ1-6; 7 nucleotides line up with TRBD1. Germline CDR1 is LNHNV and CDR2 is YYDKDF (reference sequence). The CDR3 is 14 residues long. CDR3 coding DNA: TGTGCCACCAGCCGAGACAGGGCTAATTCACCCCTCCACTTT. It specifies CATSRDRANSPLHF.

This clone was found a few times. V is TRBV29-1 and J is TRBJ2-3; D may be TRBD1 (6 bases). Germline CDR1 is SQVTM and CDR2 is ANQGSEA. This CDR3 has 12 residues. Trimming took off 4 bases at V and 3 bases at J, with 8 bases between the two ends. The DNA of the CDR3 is TGCAGCGTTGGACAGGTTACAGATACGCAGTATTTT. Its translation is CSVGQVTDTQYF.

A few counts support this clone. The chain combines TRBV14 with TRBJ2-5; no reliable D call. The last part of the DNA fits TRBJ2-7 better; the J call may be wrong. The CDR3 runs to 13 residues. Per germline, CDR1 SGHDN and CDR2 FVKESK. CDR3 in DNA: TGTGCCAGCAGCCAACGGGCAGACTACGAGCAGTACTTC. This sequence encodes CASSQRADYEQYF.

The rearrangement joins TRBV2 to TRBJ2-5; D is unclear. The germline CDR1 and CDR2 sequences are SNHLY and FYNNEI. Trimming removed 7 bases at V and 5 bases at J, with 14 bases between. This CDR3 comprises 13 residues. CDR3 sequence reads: CASTDGLGETQYF. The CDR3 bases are TGTGCCAGCACGGATGGCTTAGGCGAGACCCAGTACTTC.

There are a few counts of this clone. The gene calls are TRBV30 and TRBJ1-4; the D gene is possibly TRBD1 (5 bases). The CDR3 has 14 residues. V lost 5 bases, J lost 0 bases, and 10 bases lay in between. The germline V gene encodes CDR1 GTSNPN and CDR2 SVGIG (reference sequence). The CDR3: CAWQGVTTNEKLFF. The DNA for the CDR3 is TGTGCCTGGCAGGGAGTTACAACTAATGAAAAACTGTTTTTT.

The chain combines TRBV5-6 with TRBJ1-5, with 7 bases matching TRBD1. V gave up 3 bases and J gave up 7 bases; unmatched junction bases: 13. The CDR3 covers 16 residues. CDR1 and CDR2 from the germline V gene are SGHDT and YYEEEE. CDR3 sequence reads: CASSSGQARGGQPQHF. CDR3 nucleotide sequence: TGTGCCAGCAGCTCTGGACAGGCCCGCGGGGGGCAGCCCCAGCATTTT.

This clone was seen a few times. Here the CDR3 DNA reads TGCGCCAGCAGCCAGAGTGACGGTTATGGCTACACCTTC. Translating gives CASSQSDGYGYTF. The V call is TRBV4-3, the J call TRBJ1-2; D is ambiguous. V was clipped by 3 bases and J by 5 bases, with 10 bases between them. CDR1 is LGHNA, CDR2 YSLEER, per germline. This CDR3 is 13 amino acids long.

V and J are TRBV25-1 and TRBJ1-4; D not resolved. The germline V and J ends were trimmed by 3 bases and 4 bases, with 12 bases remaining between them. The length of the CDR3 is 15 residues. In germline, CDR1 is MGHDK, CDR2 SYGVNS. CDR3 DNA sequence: TGTGCCAGCAGTGATTCGAGGGATATTAATGAAAAACTGTTTTTT. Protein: CASSDSRDINEKLFF.

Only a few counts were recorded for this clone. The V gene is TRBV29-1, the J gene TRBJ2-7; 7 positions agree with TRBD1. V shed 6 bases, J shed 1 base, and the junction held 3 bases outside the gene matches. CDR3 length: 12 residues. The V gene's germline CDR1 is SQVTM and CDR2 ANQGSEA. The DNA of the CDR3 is TGCAGCGTCACAGGGGTATCCTACGAGCAGTACTTC. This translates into CSVTGVSYEQYF.

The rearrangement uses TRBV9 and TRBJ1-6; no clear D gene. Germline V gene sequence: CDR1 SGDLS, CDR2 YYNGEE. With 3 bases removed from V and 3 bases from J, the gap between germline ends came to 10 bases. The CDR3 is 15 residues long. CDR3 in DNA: TGTGCCAGCAGCGCTGGACGGTTCTATAATTCACCCCTCCACTTT. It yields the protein CASSAGRFYNSPLHF.

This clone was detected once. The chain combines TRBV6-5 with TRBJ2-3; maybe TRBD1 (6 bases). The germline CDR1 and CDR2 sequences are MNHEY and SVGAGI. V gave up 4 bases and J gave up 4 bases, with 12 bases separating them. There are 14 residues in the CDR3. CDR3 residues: CASSSTGLADTQYF. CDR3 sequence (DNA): TGTGCCAGCAGTTCCACAGGGTTGGCAGATACGCAGTATTTT.

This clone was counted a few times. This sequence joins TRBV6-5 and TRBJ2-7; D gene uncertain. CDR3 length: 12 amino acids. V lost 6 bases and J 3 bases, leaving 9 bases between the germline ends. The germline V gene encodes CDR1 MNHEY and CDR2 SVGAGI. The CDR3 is CASRQSLYEQYF. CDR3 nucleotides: TGTGCCAGCAGACAGAGCCTCTACGAGCAGTACTTC.

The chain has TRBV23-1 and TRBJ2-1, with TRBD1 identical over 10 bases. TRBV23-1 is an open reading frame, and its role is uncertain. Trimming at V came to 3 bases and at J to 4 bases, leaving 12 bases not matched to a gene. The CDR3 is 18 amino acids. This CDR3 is CASSHHEKTGGAYNEQFF. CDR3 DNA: TGCGCCAGCAGTCACCACGAAAAGACAGGGGGCGCTTACAATGAGCAGTTCTTC.

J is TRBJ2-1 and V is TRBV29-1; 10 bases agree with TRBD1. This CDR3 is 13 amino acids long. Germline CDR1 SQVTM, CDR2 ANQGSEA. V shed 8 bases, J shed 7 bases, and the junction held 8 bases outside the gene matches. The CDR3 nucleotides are TGCAGCATCTGGACAGGGGGATTGAATGAGCAGTTCTTC. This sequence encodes CSIWTGGLNEQFF.

CDR3 nucleotide sequence: TGTGCCAGCAGCCCGGGACAGGGCGTGTCCGGGGAGCTGTTTTTT. This translates into CASSPGQGVSGELFF. This rearrangement joins TRBV6-6 to TRBJ2-2, with TRBD1 matching over 9 bases. This CDR3 is 15 amino acids long. The ends lost 6 bases at V and 6 bases at J; junction bases unmatched: 8. The V gene's germline CDR1 is MNHNY and CDR2 SVGAGI (reference sequence).

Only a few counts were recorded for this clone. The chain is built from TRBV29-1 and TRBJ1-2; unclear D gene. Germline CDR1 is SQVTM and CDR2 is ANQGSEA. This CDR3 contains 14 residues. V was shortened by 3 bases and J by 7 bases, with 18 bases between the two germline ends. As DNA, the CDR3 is TGCAGCGTTGAGCTCTCGAACGACGGCTCTGGCTACACCTTC. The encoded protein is CSVELSNDGSGYTF.